This entry features one T cell receptor (beta chain) sequence. Its target is unknown. Distinct nucleotide sequences in the sample also encode this CDR3. Assay used: immunoSEQ multiplex PCR; TCRdb lists only in-frame clones, some missing. The sample yields about 120,000 clones, around 88% seen once. Germline CDR1 SGHTA, CDR2 FQGNSA. V gave up 3 bases and J gave up 3 bases, with 2 bases separating them. The CDR3 covers 12 residues. The entry originates in a study of T cell responses to AZD1222 COVID-19 vaccine. Study background: The analysis combined second doses at about 4 or about 12 weeks. Findings and caveats of the study: Variant regions that are unmutated are reportedly the target of nearly half of spike-specific TCRs.

The receptor's source is an adult in good health. Sequencing used peripheral blood, obtained on day 0 of AZD1222 vaccination. The chain has TRBV7-2 and TRBJ2-2, with unresolved D. In DNA, the CDR3 is TGTGCCAGCAGCTTGTACACCGGGGAGCTGTTTTTT. As protein: CASSLYTGELFF.